One sample yielded the 18 T cell receptor beta chains listed below, sequenced in a study of T cell repertoires in cytomegalovirus infection (dated by TCRdb to the late 2010s). According to the study, the label for this sample's treatment or condition signals: in vitro stimulation with specific CMV peptide epitopes to enrich CMV-specific T cells. For these receptors, no antigen is known. Sequencing was performed on an Illumina HiSeq 1500. The public reads were quality trimmed at Q25 with fastp and then assembled into clones with MiXCR by TCRdb, keeping productive beta chains. Rows are unified per CDR3 protein, each entry keeping the most common DNA and genes. The sample table lists hundreds of thousands of distinct CDR3 sequences, around 30% of them with a count of one. In total, the top ten clones hold about an eighth of the sample. Sample: cultured CD8+ T cells from PBMCs, taken from culture after CMV antigen stimulation. These receptor sequences come from a human donor in good health (CMV status not recorded). Some clones in this sample may be carry-over from other donors' samples.

The J gene is TRBJ1-4, the V gene TRBV7-6; D is unclear. Germline V gene sequence: CDR1 SGHVS, CDR2 FNYEAQ. The V gene lost 3 bases and the J gene lost 7 bases, with 6 bases spanning the gap. This CDR3 contains 12 residues. The CDR3 region has the DNA TGTGCCAGCAGCTTCGGACCTGAAAAACTGTTTTTT. Translated, it gives CASSFGPEKLFF. The variable domain in full, with the rest retrieved from reference TRBV7-6 and TRBJ1-4, is GAGVSQSPRYKVTKRGQDVALRCDPISGHVSLYWYRQALGQGPEFLTYFNYEAQQDKSGLPNDRFSAERPEGSISTLTIQRTEQRDSAMYRCASSFGPEKLFFGSGTQLSVL.

V gene TRBV6-1 combines with J gene TRBJ1-5; D is uncertain. The CDR3 consists of 16 residues. V was cut by 2 bases and J by 3 bases, with 14 bases left in between. CDR1 and CDR2 from the germline V gene are MNHNS and SASEGT. The CDR3, as DNA: TGTGCCAGCAGTGAAAATGGACCTCGGGACAATCAGCCCCAGCATTTT. It yields the protein CASSENGPRDNQPQHF.

This chain links TRBV13 with TRBJ2-1, with a tentative D call TRBD1 (6 bases). This CDR3 spans 15 amino acids. CDR1 is PRHDT, CDR2 FYEKMQ, per germline (reference sequence). V dropped 4 bases and J dropped 1 base, with 11 bases sitting between them. Here the CDR3 reads CASSWTEGSYNEQFF. The CDR3 nucleotides are TGTGCCAGCAGCTGGACAGAGGGGTCCTACAATGAGCAGTTCTTC.

This chain uses TRBV7-9 with TRBJ2-5, with 11 bases that match TRBD2. V lost 5 bases, J lost 1 base, and 9 bases stayed unmatched. This CDR3 has 17 residues. The germline gives CDR1 SEHNR, CDR2 FQNEAQ (reference sequence). The CDR3 loop is CASSPRLAGTPQETQYF. The CDR3 DNA is TGTGCCAGCAGCCCTCGACTAGCGGGGACCCCCCAAGAGACCCAGTACTTC.

The V and J genes are TRBV20-1 and TRBJ1-1; possibly TRBD1 for D (5 bases). The CDR3 runs 13 residues. Germline loops: CDR1 DFQATT, CDR2 SNEGSKA (reference sequence). V lost 3 bases and J lost 3, with 11 bases in between. The CDR3 reads CSASGPGDTEAFF. The CDR3 coding sequence is TGCAGTGCTAGCGGCCCGGGGGACACTGAAGCTTTCTTT.

This clonotype was observed many times. The rearrangement uses TRBV7-3 and TRBJ2-3; D perhaps matches TRBD2 (6 bases). This CDR3 is built from 15 residues. V was cut by 5 bases and J by 2 bases, with 14 bases left in between. Germline assignment: CDR1 SGHTA and CDR2 FQGTGA. The CDR3 DNA reads TGTGCCAGCAGCGTAGGCGGGGAACTCACAGATACGCAGTATTTT. This encodes CASSVGGELTDTQYF.

CDR3 bases: TGTGCCAGCAGTCCCGACGCCGGGACCACCTACAATGAGCAGTTCTTC. Translating it yields CASSPDAGTTYNEQFF. The chain is built from TRBV27 and TRBJ2-1; D assignment may be TRBD1 or TRBD2 (5 bases each). V lost 5 bases, J lost 2 bases, and 16 bases lay in between. In germline, CDR1 is MNHEY, CDR2 SMNVEV (reference sequence). The CDR3 is 16 amino acids.

This clonotype was counted a few times. The V gene is TRBV7-6, the J gene TRBJ2-5; D may be TRBD1 (6 bases). Looked up from germline, CDR1 is SGHVS and CDR2 is FNYEAQ. Trimming stripped 5 bases from V and 5 bases from J, with 18 bases between. The CDR3 has 15 amino acids. For the CDR3, the DNA is TGTGCCAGCAGCCCGCCAGGGGCCAGGGAGGAGACCCAGTACTTC. Translated: CASSPPGAREETQYF.

At least ten counts were recorded for this clonotype. V usage is TRBV7-2 and J usage is TRBJ2-7; 10 bases fit TRBD1. The junction had 12 bases not matched to a gene; V was cut back by 2 bases and J by 5 bases. Germline loops: CDR1 SGHTA, CDR2 FQGNSA. The CDR3 runs 17 residues. The CDR3 reads CASSLRAPGQGNDEQYV. In DNA, the CDR3 is TGTGCCAGCAGCTTAAGGGCCCCGGGACAGGGGAACGACGAGCAGTACGTC.

The rearrangement links TRBV12-3 or TRBV12-4 to TRBJ2-3, with D perhaps matching TRBD1 (5 bases). There are 13 residues in the CDR3. The V gene lost 7 bases and the J gene lost 6 bases, with 14 bases spanning the gap. CDR3 DNA sequence: TGTGCCAGCACGCTGGACACCCAGGATACGCAGTATTTT. It yields the protein CASTLDTQDTQYF.

A few counts support this clonotype. This chain connects TRBV12-3 or TRBV12-4 to TRBJ2-6, with D tentatively TRBD2 (6 bases). Between the trimmed V and J ends, which lost 1 base and 6 bases, there was a span of 13 bases. This CDR3 is 16 amino acids long. CDR3 residues: CASSLVVWGEANVLTF. Here the CDR3 DNA reads TGTGCCAGCAGTTTAGTGGTGTGGGGGGAGGCCAACGTCCTGACTTTC.

Only a few counts were recorded for this clonotype. V gene TRBV2 combines with J gene TRBJ2-5; D is uncertain. The CDR3 is made up of 12 amino acids. CDR1 is SNHLY, CDR2 FYNNEI, per germline. The ends were cut back, 8 bases at V and 1 base at J, with 8 bases in the middle. In nucleotides, the CDR3 is TGTGCCAGCCCAGAACTCCAAGAGACCCAGTACTTC. Its protein is CASPELQETQYF.

The DNA for the CDR3 is TGTGCCAGCAACCAGGGTTACGAGCAGTACTTC. Residues: CASNQGYEQYF. V and J are TRBV11-2 and TRBJ2-7, with D possibly TRBD1 on 5 matching bases. Germline values: CDR1 SGHAT, CDR2 FQNNGV. The CDR3 contains 11 residues. The V end was cut by 7 bases, the J end by 4 bases, with 8 bases between.

This clonotype was detected many times. The V and J genes are TRBV7-2 and TRBJ1-1, with D unresolved. V lost 4 bases, J lost 8 bases, and 20 bases lay in between. This CDR3 contains 15 residues. Germline V gene lookup returns CDR1 SGHTA and CDR2 FQGNSA. For the CDR3, the DNA is TGTGCCAGCAGCTCTCCTTCCGGGGTCGTCCTCGAAGCTTTCTTT. Its translation: CASSSPSGVVLEAFF.

V is TRBV7-6 and J is TRBJ2-1; D not resolved. Trimming removed 1 base from V and 2 bases from J, with 9 bases in between. The CDR3 sequence is 15 residues long. Germline assignment: CDR1 SGHVS and CDR2 FNYEAQ. The CDR3 DNA reads TGTGCCAGCAGCTTAGAAATAGAACCCTACAATGAGCAGTTCTTC. It codes for CASSLEIEPYNEQFF.

The rearrangement links TRBV7-6 to TRBJ2-3; D is unclear. The germline V gene encodes CDR1 SGHVS and CDR2 FNYEAQ. The CDR3 spans 14 residues. Trimming pared 8 bases from V and 2 bases from J, leaving 14 bases between. CDR3 region: CASGPGELTDTQYF. As DNA, the CDR3 is TGTGCCAGCGGGCCTGGCGAACTCACAGATACGCAGTATTTT.

This clonotype was found a few times. This chain links TRBV20-1 with TRBJ2-1, with 11 bases matching TRBD1. V shed 6 bases and J 1 base; nucleotides not matched to a gene: 8. CDR1 is DFQATT and CDR2 is SNEGSKA in the germline V gene (reference sequence). This CDR3 spans 16 amino acids. CDR3 DNA: TGCAGTGCAACGGACAGGGGGCTTGGTTCCTACAATGAGCAGTTCTTC. This codes for CSATDRGLGSYNEQFF.

The V call is TRBV4-1, the J call TRBJ1-5; unclear D gene. Germline-derived CDR1 and CDR2 are MGHRA and YSYEKL. The CDR3 spans 16 residues. Deletions cut 1 base from V and 0 bases from J, with 10 bases between. The chain's CDR3 is CASSQVGGFSNQPQHF. CDR3 nucleotides: TGCGCCAGCAGCCAAGTAGGAGGGTTTAGCAATCAGCCCCAGCATTTT.